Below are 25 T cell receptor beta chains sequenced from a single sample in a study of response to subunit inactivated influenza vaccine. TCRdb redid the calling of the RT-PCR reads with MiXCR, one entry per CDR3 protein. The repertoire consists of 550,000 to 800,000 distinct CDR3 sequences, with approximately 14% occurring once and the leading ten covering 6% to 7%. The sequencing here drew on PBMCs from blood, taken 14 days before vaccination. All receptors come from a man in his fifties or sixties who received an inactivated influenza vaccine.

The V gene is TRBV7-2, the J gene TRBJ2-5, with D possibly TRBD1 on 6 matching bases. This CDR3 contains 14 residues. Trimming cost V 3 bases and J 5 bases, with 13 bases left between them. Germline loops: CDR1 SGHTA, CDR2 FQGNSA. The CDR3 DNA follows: TGTGCCAGCAGCTTCAGGGACACGCTCGAGACCCAGTACTTC. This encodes CASSFRDTLETQYF.

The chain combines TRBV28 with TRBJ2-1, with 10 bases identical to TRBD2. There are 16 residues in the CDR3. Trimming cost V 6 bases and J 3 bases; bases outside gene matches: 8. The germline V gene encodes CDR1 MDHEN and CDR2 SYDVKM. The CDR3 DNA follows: TGTGCCAGCAGCTCCCAACGGACTAGCGGCTACAATGAGCAGTTCTTC. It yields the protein CASSSQRTSGYNEQFF. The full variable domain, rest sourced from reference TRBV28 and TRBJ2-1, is DVKVTQSSRYLVKRTGEKVFLECVQDMDHENMFWYRQDPGLGLRLIYFSYDVKMKEKGDIPEGYSVSREKKERFSLILESASTNQTSMYLCASSSQRTSGYNEQFFGPGTRLTVL.

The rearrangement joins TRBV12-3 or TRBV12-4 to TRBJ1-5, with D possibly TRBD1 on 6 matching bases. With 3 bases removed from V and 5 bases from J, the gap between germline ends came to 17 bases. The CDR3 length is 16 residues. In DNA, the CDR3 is TGTGCCAGCAGTTTTTTAGGAACAGGGCTCGATCAGCCCCAGCATTTT. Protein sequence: CASSFLGTGLDQPQHF.

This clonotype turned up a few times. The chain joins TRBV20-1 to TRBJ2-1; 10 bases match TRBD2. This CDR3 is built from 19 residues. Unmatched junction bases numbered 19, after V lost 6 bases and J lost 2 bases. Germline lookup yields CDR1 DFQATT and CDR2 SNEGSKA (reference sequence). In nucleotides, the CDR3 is TGCAGTGCCCTAACAGGGGCAGCGGGGGGGTCGAGGCCCTACAATGAGCAGTTCTTC. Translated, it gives CSALTGAAGGSRPYNEQFF.

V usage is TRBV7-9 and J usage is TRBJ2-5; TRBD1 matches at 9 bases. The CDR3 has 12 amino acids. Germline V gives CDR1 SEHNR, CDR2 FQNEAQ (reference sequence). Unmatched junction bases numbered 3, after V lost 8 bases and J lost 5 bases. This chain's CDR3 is CASGTGSETQYF. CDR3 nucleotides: TGTGCCAGCGGGACAGGGAGCGAGACCCAGTACTTC.

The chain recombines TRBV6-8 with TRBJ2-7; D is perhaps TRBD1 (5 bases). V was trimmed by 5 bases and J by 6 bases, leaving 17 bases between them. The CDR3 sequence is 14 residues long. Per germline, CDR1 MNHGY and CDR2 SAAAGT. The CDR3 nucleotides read TGTGCCAGCAGTGTCTTCTGGGGCCGGAGCGAGCAGTACTTC. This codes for CASSVFWGRSEQYF.

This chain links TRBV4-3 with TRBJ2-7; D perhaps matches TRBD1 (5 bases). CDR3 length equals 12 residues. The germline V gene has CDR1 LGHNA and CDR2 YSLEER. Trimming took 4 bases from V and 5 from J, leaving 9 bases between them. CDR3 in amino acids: CASSPDTHEQYF. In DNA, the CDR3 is TGCGCCAGCAGCCCGGACACCCACGAGCAGTACTTC.

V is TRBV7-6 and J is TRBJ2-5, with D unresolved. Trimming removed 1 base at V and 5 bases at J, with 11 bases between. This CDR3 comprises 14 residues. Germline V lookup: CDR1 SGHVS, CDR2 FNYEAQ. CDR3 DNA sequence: TGTGCCAGCAGCTTAGGGCTCAGATCGGAGACCCAGTACTTC. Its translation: CASSLGLRSETQYF.

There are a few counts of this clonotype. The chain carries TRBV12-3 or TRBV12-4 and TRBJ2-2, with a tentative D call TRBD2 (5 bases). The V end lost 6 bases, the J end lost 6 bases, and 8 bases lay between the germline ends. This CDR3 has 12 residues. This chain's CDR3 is CASRRTSGELFF. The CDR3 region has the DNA TGTGCCAGCAGGCGGACTTCCGGGGAGCTGTTTTTT.

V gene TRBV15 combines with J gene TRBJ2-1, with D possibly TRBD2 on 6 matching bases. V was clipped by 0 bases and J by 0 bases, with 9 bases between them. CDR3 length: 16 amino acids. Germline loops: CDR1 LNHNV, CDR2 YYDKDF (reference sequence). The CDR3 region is CATSRDPGLSYNEQFF. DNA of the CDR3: TGTGCCACCAGCAGAGATCCGGGACTCTCCTACAATGAGCAGTTCTTC.

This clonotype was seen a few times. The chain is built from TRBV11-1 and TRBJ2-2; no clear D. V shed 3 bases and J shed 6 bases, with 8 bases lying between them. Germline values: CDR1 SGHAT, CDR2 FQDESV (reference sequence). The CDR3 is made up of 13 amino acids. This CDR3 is CASSFHGAGELFF. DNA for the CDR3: TGTGCCAGCAGCTTCCATGGCGCCGGGGAGCTGTTTTTT.

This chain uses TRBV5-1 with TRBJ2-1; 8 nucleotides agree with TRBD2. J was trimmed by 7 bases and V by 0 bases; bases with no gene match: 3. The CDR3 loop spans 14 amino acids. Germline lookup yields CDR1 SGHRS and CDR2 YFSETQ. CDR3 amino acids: CASSLGGTRNEQFF. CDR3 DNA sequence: TGCGCCAGCAGCTTGGGTGGGACTAGAAATGAGCAGTTCTTC.

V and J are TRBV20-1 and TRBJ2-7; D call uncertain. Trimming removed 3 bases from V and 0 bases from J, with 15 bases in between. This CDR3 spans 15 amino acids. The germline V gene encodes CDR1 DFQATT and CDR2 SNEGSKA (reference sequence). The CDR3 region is CSASDSGRNSYEQYF. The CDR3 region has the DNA TGCAGTGCTAGCGATTCAGGCAGGAACTCCTACGAGCAGTACTTC.

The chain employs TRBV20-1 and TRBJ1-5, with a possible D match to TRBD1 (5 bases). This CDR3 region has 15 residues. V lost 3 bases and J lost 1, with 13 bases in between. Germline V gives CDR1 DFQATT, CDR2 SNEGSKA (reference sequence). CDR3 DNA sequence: TGCAGTGCTAGTAGTGTGGGGCAGAGCAATCAGCCCCAGCATTTT. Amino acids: CSASSVGQSNQPQHF.

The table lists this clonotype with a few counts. CDR3 nucleotides: TGTGCCAGCTCGTCCCGACAGGGTGAAGCTTTCTTT. Translating gives CASSSRQGEAFF. The V and J genes are TRBV18 and TRBJ1-1; 7 positions match TRBD1. The V and J ends lost 6 bases and 7 bases, in that order; junction bases with no gene match: 5. The CDR3 contains 12 residues. The germline V gene encodes CDR1 KGHSH and CDR2 LQKENI.

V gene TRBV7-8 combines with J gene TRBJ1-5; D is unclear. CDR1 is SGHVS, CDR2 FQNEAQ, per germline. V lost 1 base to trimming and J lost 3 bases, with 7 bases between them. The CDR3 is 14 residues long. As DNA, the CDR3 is TGTGCCAGCAGCTTAGAGGTGAACAATCAGCCCCAGCATTTT. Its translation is CASSLEVNNQPQHF.

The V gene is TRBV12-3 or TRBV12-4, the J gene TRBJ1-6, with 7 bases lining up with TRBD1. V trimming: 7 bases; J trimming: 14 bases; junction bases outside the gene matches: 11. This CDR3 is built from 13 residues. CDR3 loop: CASTKTGTDTLHF. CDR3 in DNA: TGTGCCAGCACCAAGACAGGGACAGACACCCTCCACTTT.

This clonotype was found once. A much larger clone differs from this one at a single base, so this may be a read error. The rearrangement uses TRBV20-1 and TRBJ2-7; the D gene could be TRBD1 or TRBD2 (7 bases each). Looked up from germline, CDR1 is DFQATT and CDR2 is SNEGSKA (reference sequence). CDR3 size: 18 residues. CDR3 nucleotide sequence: TGCTGTGCTAGAGATCTCAGGGGGGGTGGCAGGACATACTACGAGCAGTACTTC. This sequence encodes CCARDLRGGGRTYYEQYF.

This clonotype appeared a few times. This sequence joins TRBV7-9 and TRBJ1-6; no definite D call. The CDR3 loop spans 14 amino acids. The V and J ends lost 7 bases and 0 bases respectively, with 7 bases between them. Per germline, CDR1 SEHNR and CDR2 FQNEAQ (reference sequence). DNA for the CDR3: TGTGCCAGCATGGTGGACTCCTATAATTCACCCCTCCACTTT. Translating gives CASMVDSYNSPLHF.

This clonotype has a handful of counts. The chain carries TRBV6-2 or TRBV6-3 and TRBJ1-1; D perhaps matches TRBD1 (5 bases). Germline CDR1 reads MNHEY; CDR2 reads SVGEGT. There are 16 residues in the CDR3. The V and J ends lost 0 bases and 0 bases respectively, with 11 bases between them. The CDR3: CASSYSRDLLNTEAFF. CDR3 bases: TGTGCCAGCAGTTACTCGCGGGACCTCTTGAACACTGAAGCTTTCTTT.

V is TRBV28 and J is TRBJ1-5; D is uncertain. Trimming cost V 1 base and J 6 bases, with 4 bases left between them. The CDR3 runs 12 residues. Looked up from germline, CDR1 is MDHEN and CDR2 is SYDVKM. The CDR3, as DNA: TGTGCCAGCAGTTTATATCGTCAGCCCCAGCATTTT. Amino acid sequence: CASSLYRQPQHF.

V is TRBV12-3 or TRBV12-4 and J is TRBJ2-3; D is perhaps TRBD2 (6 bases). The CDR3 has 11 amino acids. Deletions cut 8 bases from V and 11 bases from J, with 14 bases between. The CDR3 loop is CASGRSGVQYF. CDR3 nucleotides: TGTGCCAGCGGACGCTCGGGGGTGCAGTATTTT.

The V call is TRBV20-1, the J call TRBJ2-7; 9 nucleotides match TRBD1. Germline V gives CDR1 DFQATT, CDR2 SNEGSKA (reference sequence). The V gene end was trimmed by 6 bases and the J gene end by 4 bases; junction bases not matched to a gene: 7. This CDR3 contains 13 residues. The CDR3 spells CSANTGGSYEQYF. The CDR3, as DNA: TGCAGTGCGAATACAGGGGGCAGTTACGAGCAGTACTTC.

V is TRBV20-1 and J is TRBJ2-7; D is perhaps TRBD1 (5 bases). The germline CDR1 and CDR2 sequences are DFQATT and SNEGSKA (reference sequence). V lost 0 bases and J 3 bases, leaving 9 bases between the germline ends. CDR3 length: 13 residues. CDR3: CSARDFDSYEQYF. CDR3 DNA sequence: TGCAGTGCTAGAGATTTTGACAGCTACGAGCAGTACTTC.

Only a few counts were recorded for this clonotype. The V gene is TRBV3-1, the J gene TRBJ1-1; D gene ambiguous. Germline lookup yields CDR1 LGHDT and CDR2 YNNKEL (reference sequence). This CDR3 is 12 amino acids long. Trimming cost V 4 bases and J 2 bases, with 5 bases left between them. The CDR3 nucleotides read TGTGCCAGCAGCCCCCATAACACTGAAGCTTTCTTT. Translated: CASSPHNTEAFF.